The present entry profiles one TCR beta chain with its context. The specificity of this receptor is unknown. Per-nucleotide qualities are absent, and no much larger clonotype sits a single base away. Only healthy Caucasian donors were included. The twin cohort comprised three pairs of female monozygotic twins, all aged about 18 to 30 years. Positive isolation kits from Invitrogen were used to isolate the CD4+ and CD8+ T cell populations. The library was prepared using 5' RACE. The instrument given in TCRdb is Illumina HiSeq 2000. A universal primer binding site was added through template switching, and the final cDNA carried a unique molecular identifier so that TCR cDNA molecules could be counted accurately. Specific primers in the conserved constant-segment region were used to synthesize first-strand cDNA for the TCR alpha and beta chains. Each cDNA library was double barcoded, with a SMART-Mk sample barcode plus Illumina barcodes, to control for contamination. TruSeq adapter sequences along with Illumina sample barcodes were introduced in two successive PCR steps. The Illumina HiSeq platform was used with custom primers to sequence TCR alpha and beta cDNA libraries. The study's own analysis went as follows. Unique molecular identifiers were extracted from raw reads with MiGEC, and CDR3 positions were determined with MiXCR. For each individual, recombination models were inferred using an EM algorithm with the repgenHMM and IGoR tools. Shared clonotype analysis was performed with the tcR package in R, normalizing sharing by the product of cloneset sizes. Out-of-frame nonproductive sequences were analyzed to study raw recombination free of thymic and clonal selection effects. The public reads were reprocessed in TCRdb via fastp at Q25 and MiXCR, keeping in-frame beta chains. Each CDR3 protein gets just one entry, which takes the most common genes and DNA from the rows behind it. Clone size and V and J calls follow TCRdb, not the original study. Here the sample has about 190,000 distinct CDR3 sequences; about a sixth occur a single time. The top ten clonotypes cover less than 45% of the sample.

The data were obtained in a study of identical twins (dated by TCRdb to 2015 to 2016). About the full investigation: TCR alpha and beta repertoires from monozygotic twins, unrelated adults of various ages and cord blood were deep-sequenced to test whether fetal clonotypes persist. To rule out contamination, replicate twin experiments were performed at different times with different library preparation protocols. Beyond this particular receptor, the publication reports: Abundant cord blood beta clonotypes carried fewer insertions; young adult naive repertoires showed a weaker similar trend, while memory repertoires showed none. In beta out-of-frame sequences, excess twin sharing was weaker, because having fewer shared sequences lowered the signal-to-noise ratio. In monozygotic twins, recombination models systematically underestimated out-of-frame TCR alpha sharing, but the models matched the sharing seen between unrelated individuals. Zero-insertion analyses could be partly confounded by invariant T cells such as MAIT and iNKT, although diverse VJ usage argued against such confounding for most clonotypes. Because the same donors could not be followed over many years, conclusions were based on cross-sectional statistical analysis. Compared with coincidental sharing between unrelated individuals, out-of-frame TCR alpha sequences shared between twins had an excess of sequences with low generation probability.

The V and J ends are trimmed by 3 bases and 3 bases, leaving 9 bases between them. CDR1 and CDR2, per the germline V gene (reference sequence), are LGHDT and YNNKEL. The CDR3 numbers 13 residues from cysteine through phenylalanine. Only CDR3 DNA is held: 39 bases, read in frame from base 1. The same data also contributed to another study, on T cells expressing NK-cell markers. The second paper states: TCR beta-chain repertoires were profiled in sorted CD3+CD56+NKG2C+, CD3+CD56+NKG2C- and CD3+CD56-NKG2C+ T-cell subsets from several donors. Among the eight sequenced donors, only one was HCMV-seronegative, while the other seven were HCMV-seropositive. To restrict sorting to alphabetaTCR-expressing T cells, an anti-gammadeltaTCR antibody was added in several experiments. In over 5 donors, the dominant CD3+CD56+NKG2C+ clonotypes were among the top 10 CD8+ clonotypes and accounted for 1.0-7.0% of CD8+ T cells. Those dominant clonotypes were again the most abundant among CD3+CD56-NKG2C+ cells in a few donors, at roughly 25-60.1%. It remained unclear whether the expanded NKG2C-expressing T cell clones were specific for HCMV antigens. The study sequenced eight donors, all healthy volunteers chosen at random: three men and five women. To determine HCMV serostatus, a commercial ELISA kit was used to detect HCMV-specific IgG in serum. MIGEC handled demultiplexing of the reads and grouping by UMI, while MiTCR was used to assemble and quantify clonotypes. To exclude erroneous sequences, any TCR cDNA sequence not supported by at least two reads was discarded. The tcR package was used for downstream repertoire analysis, and clonotypes were matched between fractions using CDR3 nucleotide sequence together with V segment. VDJmatch was used to annotate antigen specificity against VDJdb, with one amino acid substitution in CDR3 allowed.

The sequenced sample consisted of CD8+ T cells sorted from blood. The clonotype comes from a woman aged 18-35 years in good health. Recombination linked TRBV3-1 to TRBJ2-7; the D gene is perhaps TRBD1, from 6 matching bases. The encoded CDR3 is CASSHWTVYEQYF. The bases read TGTGCCAGCAGCCATTGGACAGTCTACGAGCAGTACTTC.